This section outlines one TCR beta chain sequence together with its context. The antigen is undetermined. These data are taken from a study of T cell responses to AZD1222 COVID-19 vaccine. Findings and limits, study-wide: It was only a handful of AZD1222 recipients who were seropositive at baseline.

TCRdb's copy holds only in-frame clones and misses some; the assay was immunoSEQ multiplex PCR. The data hold approximately 92,000 clones, with more than 75% observed a single time. The CDR3 length is 15 residues. With 4 bases clipped from V and 6 bases from J, the junction kept 8 bases outside the gene matches. The germline CDR1 and CDR2 sequences are SGHDT and YYEEEE. Source: peripheral blood, taken on day 0 of AZD1222 vaccination. The chain is built from TRBV5-6 and TRBJ2-3, with 10 bases fitting TRBD1. The clonotype comes from an adult in good health. CDR3 bases: TGTGCCAGCAGCGCCGGGACAGGGGCCGTCGATACGCAGTATTTT. Encoded protein: CASSAGTGAVDTQYF.